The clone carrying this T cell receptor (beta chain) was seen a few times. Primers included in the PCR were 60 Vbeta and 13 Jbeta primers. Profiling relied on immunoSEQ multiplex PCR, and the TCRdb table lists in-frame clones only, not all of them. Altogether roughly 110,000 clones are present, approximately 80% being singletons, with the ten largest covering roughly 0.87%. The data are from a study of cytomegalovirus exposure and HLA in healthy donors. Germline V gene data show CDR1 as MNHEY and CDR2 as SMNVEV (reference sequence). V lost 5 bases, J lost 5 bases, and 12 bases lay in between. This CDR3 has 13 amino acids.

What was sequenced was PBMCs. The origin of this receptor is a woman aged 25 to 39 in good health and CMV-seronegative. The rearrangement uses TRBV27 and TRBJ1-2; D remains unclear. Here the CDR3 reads CASSPDYPYGYTF. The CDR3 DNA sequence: TGTGCCAGCAGTCCCGACTACCCATATGGCTACACCTTC.